What follows is one T cell receptor beta chain and its context. Its antigen is undetermined. These data are taken from a study of shared clonotypes between healthy human individuals. Donors were Caucasian adults residing in Nashville, Tennessee, USA. Produced via immunoSEQ multiplex PCR; TCRdb's table is partial and in-frame only. The sample comprises over a million clones, roughly 95% of which are singletons, and approximately 1.1% rests with the top ten. This CDR3 has 16 residues. V lost 2 bases and J 1 base, leaving 11 bases between the germline ends. Germline V CDR1 and CDR2: LNHDA, SQIVND (reference sequence). Points from the study as a whole: Naive subsets usually exceeded memory subsets in estimated richness.

V and J are TRBV19 and TRBJ2-2; tentatively, D is TRBD1 (6 bases). Sequencing input: naive CD4+ T cells sorted from blood. Documented subset: CD45RA+ positively selected. This receptor was obtained from a man aged 25 to 45 in good health. DNA for the CDR3: TGTGCCAGTAGTATACGCCGGGGACAGAACACCGGGGAGCTGTTTTTT. Translation gives CASSIRRGQNTGELFF.